This T cell receptor beta chain came from a study of T cell changes during pregnancy in multiple sclerosis. Sequencing was performed with immunoSEQ multiplex PCR; in TCRdb, only in-frame clones are kept and a portion is missing. The table records 85,000 to 130,000 clones, just under 95% of them present only once. Germline CDR1 and CDR2: MNHNY and SVGAGI (reference sequence). Trimming removed 7 bases from V and 7 bases from J; junction bases left unmatched: 9. The CDR3 is 13 amino acids. This sequence joins TRBV6-6 and TRBJ1-2; 7 bases agree with TRBD1. The starting material was peripheral blood, obtained after pregnancy. This receptor was taken from a female donor with multiple sclerosis, enrolled in a pregnancy study. The CDR3 reads CASNRTGDSGYTF. DNA of the CDR3: TGTGCCAGCAATAGAACAGGGGATAGTGGCTACACCTTC.